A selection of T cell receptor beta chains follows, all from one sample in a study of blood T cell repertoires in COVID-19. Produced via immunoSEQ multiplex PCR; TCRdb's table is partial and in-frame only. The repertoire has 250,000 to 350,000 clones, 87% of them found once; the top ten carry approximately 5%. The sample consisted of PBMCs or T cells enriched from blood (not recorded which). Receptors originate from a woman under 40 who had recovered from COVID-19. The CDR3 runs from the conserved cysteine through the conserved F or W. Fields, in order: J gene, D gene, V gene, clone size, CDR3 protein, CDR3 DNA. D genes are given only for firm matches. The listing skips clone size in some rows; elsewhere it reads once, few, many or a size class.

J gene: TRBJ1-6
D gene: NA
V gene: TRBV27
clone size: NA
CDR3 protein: CASSLSGGPYSPLHF
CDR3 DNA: TGTGCCAGCAGTTTATCGGGGGGGCCGTATTCACCCCTCCACTTT

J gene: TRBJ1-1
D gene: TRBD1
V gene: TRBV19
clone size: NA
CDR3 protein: CASSARDRYTEAFF
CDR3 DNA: TGTGCCAGTAGTGCCCGGGACAGGTACACTGAAGCTTTCTTT

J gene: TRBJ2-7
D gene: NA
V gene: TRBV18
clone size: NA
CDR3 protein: CASSPVSYEQYF
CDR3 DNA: TGTGCCAGCTCACCTGTGAGCTACGAGCAGTACTTC

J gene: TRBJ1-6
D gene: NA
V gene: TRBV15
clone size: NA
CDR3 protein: CATSRDKSRAYNSPLHF
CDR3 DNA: TGTGCCACCAGCAGAGATAAGAGCAGGGCCTATAATTCACCCCTCCACTTT

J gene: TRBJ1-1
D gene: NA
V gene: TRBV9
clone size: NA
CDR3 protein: CASSVAGDTEAFF
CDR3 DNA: TGTGCCAGCAGCGTAGCGGGGGATACTGAAGCTTTCTTT

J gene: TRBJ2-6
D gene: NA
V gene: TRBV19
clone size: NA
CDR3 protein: CASSGSGANVLTF
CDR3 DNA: TGTGCCAGTTCAGGATCTGGGGCCAACGTCCTGACTTTC

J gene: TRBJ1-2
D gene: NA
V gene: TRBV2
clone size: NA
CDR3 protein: CASSDRENDGYTF
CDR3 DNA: TGTGCCAGCAGTGACAGGGAAAACGATGGCTACACCTTC

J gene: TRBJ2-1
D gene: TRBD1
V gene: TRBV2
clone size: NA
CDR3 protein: CAESGTGAYNEQFF
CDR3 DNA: TGTGCCGAAAGCGGGACAGGGGCCTACAATGAGCAGTTCTTC

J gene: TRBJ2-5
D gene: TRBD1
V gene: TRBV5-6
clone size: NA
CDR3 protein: CASRRGLQGQETQYF
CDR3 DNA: TGTGCCAGCAGGAGGGGGCTCCAGGGTCAAGAGACCCAGTACTTC

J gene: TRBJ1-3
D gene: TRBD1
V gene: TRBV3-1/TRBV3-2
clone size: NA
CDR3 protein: CASSQLPGQGFGGNTIYF
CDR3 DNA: TGTGCCAGCAGCCAACTCCCGGGACAGGGATTTGGCGGAAACACCATATATTTT

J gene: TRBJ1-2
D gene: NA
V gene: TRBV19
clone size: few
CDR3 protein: CANKQGLRGYTF
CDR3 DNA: TGTGCCAATAAACAGGGTTTGAGAGGCTACACCTTC

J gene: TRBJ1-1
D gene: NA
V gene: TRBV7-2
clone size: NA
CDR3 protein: CASSMWASLLNTEAFF
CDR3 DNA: TGTGCCAGCAGCATGTGGGCGTCGCTGCTGAACACTGAAGCTTTCTTT

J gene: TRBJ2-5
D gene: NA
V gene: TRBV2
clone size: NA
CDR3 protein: CASTLGAGAETQYF
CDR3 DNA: TGTGCCAGCACCTTAGGGGCAGGGGCGGAGACCCAGTACTTC

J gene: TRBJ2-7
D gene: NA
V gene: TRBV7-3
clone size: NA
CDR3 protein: CASSPLTGREQYF
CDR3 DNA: TGTGCCAGCAGCCCTTTGACAGGCCGCGAGCAGTACTTC

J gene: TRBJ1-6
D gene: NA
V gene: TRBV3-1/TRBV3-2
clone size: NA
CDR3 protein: CASSPSPSGSPLHF
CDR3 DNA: TGTGCCAGCAGCCCCAGCCCCTCGGGGTCACCCCTCCACTTT

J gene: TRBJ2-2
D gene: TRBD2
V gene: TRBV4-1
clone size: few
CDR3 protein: CASHRGGLVGTGELFF
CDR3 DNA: TGCGCCAGCCACCGGGGGGGGCTTGTGGGCACCGGGGAGCTGTTTTTT

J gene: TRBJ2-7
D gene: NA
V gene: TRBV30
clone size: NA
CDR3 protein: CAWSPAGRWYEQYF
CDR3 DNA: TGTGCCTGGAGTCCGGCAGGGAGGTGGTACGAGCAGTACTTC

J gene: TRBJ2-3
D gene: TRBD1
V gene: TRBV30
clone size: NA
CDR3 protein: CASTGQLQGDTQYF
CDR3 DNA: TGTGCCTCAACGGGACAGTTACAGGGAGATACGCAGTATTTT

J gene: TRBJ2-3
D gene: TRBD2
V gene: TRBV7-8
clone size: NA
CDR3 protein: CASSLGGASGATDTQYF
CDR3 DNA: TGTGCCAGCAGCTTAGGGGGGGCTAGCGGGGCCACAGATACGCAGTATTTT

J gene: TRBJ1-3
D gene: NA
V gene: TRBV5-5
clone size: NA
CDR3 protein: CASSERIQGLWGGGNTIYF
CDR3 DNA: TGTGCCAGCAGCGAGAGAATTCAGGGGCTGTGGGGTGGAGGAAACACCATATATTTT

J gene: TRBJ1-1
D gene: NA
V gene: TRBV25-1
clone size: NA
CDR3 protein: CASSAGVPNTEAFF
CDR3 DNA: TGTGCCAGCAGTGCAGGGGTTCCGAACACTGAAGCTTTCTTT

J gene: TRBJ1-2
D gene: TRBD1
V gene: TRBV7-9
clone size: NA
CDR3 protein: CASSFRDSNGYTF
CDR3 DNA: TGTGCCAGCAGCTTTAGGGACAGCAATGGCTACACCTTC

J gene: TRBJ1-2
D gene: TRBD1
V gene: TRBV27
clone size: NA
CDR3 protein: CASSKGGQGMDGYTF
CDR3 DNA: TGTGCCAGCAGCAAGGGAGGACAGGGGATGGATGGCTACACCTTC

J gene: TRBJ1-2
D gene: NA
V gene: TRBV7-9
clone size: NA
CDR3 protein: CASSLDPSYGYTF
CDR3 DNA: TGTGCCAGCAGCTTAGATCCATCCTATGGCTACACCTTC

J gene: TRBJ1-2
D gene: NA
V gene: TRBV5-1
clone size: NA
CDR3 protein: CASSLDSYGYTF
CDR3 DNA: TGCGCCAGCAGCCTAGACAGCTATGGCTACACCTTC

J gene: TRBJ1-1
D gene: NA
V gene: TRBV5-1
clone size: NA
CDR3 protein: CASKRELNTEAFF
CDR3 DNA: TGCGCCAGCAAAAGGGAGCTGAACACTGAAGCTTTCTTT

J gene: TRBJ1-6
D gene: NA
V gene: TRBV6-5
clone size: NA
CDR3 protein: CASRRDTNSPLHF
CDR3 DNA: TGTGCCAGCAGGAGGGACACCAATTCACCCCTCCACTTT

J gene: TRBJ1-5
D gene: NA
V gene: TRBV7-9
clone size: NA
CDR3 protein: CASSLSLGPQHF
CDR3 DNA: TGTGCCAGCAGCTTAAGCCTTGGGCCCCAGCATTTT

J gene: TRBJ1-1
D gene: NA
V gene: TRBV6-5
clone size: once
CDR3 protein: CASSHNRNTEAFF
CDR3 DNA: TGTGCCAGCAGTCATAACAGGAACACTGAAGCTTTCTTT

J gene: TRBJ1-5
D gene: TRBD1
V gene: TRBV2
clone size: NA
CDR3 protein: CASRDSSNQPQHF
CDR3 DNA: TGTGCGAGCCGGGACAGCAGCAATCAGCCCCAGCATTTT

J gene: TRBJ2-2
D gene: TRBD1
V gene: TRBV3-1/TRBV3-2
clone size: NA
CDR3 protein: CASRSTGGNTGELFF
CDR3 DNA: TGTGCCAGCAGATCCACAGGGGGGAACACCGGGGAGCTGTTTTTT

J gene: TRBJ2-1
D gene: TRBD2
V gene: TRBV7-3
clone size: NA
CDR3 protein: CASSLRGGDNEQFF
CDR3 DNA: TGTGCCAGCAGCTTGCGGGGGGGCGACAATGAGCAGTTCTTC

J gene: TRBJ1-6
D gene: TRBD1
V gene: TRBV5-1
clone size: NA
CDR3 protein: CASSVDRGGNSPLHF
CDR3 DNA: TGCGCCAGCAGCGTGGACAGGGGAGGAAATTCACCCCTCCACTTT

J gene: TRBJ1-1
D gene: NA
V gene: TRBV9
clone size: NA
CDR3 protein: CASSPRTVMNTEAFF
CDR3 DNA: TGTGCCAGCAGCCCCCGGACAGTTATGAACACTGAAGCTTTCTTT

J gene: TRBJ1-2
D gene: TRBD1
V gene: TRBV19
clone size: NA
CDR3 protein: CASSPHRGQNYGYTF
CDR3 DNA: TGTGCCAGTAGTCCCCACAGGGGGCAGAACTATGGCTACACCTTC

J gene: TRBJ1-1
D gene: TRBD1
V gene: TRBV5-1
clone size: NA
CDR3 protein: CASSLGQGPTEAFF
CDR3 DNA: TGCGCCAGCAGCTTGGGACAGGGGCCCACTGAAGCTTTCTTT

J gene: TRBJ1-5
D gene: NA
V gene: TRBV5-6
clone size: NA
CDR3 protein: CASSSGNKQAQHF
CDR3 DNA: TGTGCCAGCAGCTCAGGGAATAAACAGGCCCAGCATTTT

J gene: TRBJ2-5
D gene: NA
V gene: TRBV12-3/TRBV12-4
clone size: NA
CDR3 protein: CASSVVETQYF
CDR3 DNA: TGTGCCAGCAGCGTCGTTGAGACCCAGTACTTC

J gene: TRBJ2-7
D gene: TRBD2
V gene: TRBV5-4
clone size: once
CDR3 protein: CASSLVGGGYEQYF
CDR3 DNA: TGTGCCAGCAGCTTGGTGGGGGGGGGCTACGAGCAGTACTTC

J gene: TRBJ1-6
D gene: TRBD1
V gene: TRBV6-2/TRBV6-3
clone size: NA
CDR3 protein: CASSYGQGRSYNSPLHF
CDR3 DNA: TGTGCCAGCAGTTACGGACAGGGACGCTCCTATAATTCACCCCTCCACTTT

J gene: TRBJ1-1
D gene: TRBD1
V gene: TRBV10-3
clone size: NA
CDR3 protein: CAISPTGGWSTEAFF
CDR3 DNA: TGTGCCATCAGCCCGACAGGGGGCTGGAGCACTGAAGCTTTCTTT

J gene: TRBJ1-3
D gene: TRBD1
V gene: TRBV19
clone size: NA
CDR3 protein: CASSRGQGAVRNTIYF
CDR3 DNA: TGTGCCAGTAGCCGCGGACAGGGGGCTGTAAGAAACACCATATATTTT

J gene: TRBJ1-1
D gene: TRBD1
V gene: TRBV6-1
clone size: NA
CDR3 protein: CASSGLPRQGNTEAFF
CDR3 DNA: TGTGCCAGCAGTGGACTCCCAAGACAGGGGAACACTGAAGCTTTCTTT

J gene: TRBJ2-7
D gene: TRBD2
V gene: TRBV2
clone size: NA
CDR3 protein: CASSEFNGGAYEQYF
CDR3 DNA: TGTGCCAGCAGTGAATTTAACGGGGGGGCCTACGAGCAGTACTTC

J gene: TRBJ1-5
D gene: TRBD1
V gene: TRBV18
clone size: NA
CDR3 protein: CASSSDRLGQPQHF
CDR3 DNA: TGTGCCAGCTCTTCGGACAGGTTGGGTCAGCCCCAGCATTTT

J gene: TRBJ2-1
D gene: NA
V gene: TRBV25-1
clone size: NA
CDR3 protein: CASSSDRSSYNEQFF
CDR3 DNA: TGTGCCAGCAGCTCCGACAGGAGCTCCTACAATGAGCAGTTCTTC

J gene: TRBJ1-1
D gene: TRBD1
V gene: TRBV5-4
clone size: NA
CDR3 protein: CASSYGQGRKNTEAFF
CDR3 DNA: TGTGCCAGCAGCTATGGACAGGGGAGGAAGAACACTGAAGCTTTCTTT

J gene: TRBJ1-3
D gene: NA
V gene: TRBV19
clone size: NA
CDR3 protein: CASSTGAGNTIYF
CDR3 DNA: TGTGCCAGTAGCACCGGGGCTGGAAACACCATATATTTT

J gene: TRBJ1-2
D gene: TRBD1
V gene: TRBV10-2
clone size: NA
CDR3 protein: CASSTPGQGYGYTF
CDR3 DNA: TGCGCCAGCAGCACCCCGGGACAGGGATACGGCTACACCTTC

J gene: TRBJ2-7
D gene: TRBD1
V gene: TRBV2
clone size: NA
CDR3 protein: CASSDPGQGIYEQYF
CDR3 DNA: TGTGCCAGCAGCGATCCGGGACAGGGTATCTACGAGCAGTACTTC

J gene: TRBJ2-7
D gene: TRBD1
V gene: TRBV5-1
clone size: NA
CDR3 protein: CASSRNLDREHEQYF
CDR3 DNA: TGCGCCAGCAGCCGTAACTTGGACAGGGAACACGAGCAGTACTTC

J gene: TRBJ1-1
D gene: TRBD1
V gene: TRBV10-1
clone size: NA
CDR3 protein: CASKGQANTEAFF
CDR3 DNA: TGCGCCAGTAAGGGACAGGCGAACACTGAAGCTTTCTTT